Sequencing of this TCR beta chain was carried out in a study of blood T cells in healthy people across ages. Combining a sample-barcoded 5' primer with a J-beta primer mix, a second PCR ran for 7 to 11 cycles. TCRdb reprocessed the 5' RACE reads via MiXCR and lists one record per CDR3 protein. The sample holds a few hundred thousand distinct CDR3 sequences, 25% to 35% seen once. This clonotype was seen only a few times. CDR1 is KGHSH and CDR2 is LQKENI in the germline V gene. The V and J ends lost 3 bases and 1 base, in that order; junction bases with no gene match: 4. The CDR3 has 15 amino acids. The sample was also linked to a second study, of T cells of mothers and their children.

This sequence was found in a boy aged 2 to 9 in good health. The chain recombines TRBV18 with TRBJ1-2, with 8 bases aligning to TRBD1. Input material: blood. The CDR3 DNA sequence: TGTGCCAGCTCACCGGGACAGGAGATTAACTATGGCTACACCTTC. Its translation is CASSPGQEINYGYTF.